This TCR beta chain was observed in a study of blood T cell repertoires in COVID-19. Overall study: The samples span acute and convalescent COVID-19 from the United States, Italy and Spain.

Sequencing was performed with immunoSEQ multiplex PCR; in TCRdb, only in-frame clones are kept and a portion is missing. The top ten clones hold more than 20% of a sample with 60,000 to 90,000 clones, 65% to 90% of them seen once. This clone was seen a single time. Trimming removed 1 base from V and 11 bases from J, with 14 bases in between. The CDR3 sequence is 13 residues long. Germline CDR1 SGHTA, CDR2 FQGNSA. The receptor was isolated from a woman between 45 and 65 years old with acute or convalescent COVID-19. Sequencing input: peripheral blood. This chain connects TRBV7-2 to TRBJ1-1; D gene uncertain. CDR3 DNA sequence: TGTGCCAGCAGCTTAGTTGTTCCCGAGCGGGCTTTCTTT. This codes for CASSLVVPERAFF.